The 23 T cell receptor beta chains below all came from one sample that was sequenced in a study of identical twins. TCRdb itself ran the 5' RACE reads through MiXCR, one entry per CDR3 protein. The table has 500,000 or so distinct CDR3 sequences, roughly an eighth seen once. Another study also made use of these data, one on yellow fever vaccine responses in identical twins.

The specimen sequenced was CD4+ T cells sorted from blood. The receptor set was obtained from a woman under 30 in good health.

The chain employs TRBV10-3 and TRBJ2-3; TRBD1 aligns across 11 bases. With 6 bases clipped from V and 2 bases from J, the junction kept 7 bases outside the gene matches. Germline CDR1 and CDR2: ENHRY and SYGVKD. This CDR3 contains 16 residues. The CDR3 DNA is TGTGCCATCAGGGGGCGGACAGGGGGCGACACAGATACGCAGTATTTT. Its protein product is CAIRGRTGGDTDTQYF.

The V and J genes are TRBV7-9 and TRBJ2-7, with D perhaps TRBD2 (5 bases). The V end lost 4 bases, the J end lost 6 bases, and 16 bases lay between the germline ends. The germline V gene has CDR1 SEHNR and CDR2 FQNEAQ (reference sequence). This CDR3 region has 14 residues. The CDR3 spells CASSSPGPGSEQYF. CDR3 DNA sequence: TGTGCCAGCAGCTCACCAGGCCCGGGGAGCGAGCAGTACTTC.

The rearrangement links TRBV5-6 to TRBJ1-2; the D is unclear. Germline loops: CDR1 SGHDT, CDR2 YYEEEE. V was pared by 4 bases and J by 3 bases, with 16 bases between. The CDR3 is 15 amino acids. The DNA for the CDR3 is TGTGCCAGCAGCCGAGGCGCGGGTTTGGACTATGGCTACACCTTC. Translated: CASSRGAGLDYGYTF.

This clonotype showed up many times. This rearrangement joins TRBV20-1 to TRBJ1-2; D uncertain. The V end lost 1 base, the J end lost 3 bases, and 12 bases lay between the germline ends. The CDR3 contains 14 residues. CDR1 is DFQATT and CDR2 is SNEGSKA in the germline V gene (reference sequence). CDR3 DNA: TGCAGTGCTAGAGGGCAGACTTATTACTATGGCTACACCTTC. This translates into CSARGQTYYYGYTF.

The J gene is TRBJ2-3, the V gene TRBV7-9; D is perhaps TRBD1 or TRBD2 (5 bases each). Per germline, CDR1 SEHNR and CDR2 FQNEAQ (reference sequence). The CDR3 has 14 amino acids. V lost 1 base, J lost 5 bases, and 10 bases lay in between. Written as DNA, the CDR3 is TGTGCCAGCAGCTTAGGGGGCGAGGGAGATACGCAGTATTTT. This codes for CASSLGGEGDTQYF.

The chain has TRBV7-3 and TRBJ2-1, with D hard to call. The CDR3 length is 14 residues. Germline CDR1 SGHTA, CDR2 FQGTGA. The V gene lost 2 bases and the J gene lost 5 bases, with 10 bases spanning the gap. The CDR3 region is CASSLRGWNNEQFF. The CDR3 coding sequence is TGTGCCAGCAGCTTACGAGGCTGGAACAATGAGCAGTTCTTC. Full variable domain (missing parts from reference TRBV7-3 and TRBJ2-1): GAGVSQTPSNKVTEKGKYVELRCDPISGHTALYWYRQSLGQGPEFLIYFQGTGAADDSGLPNDRFFAVRPEGSVSTLKIQRTERGDSAVYLCASSLRGWNNEQFFGPGTRLTVL.

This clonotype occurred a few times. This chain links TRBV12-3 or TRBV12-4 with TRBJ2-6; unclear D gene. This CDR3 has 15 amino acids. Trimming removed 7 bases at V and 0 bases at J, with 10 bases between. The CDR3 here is CASNSPSSGANVLTF. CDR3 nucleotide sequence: TGTGCCAGCAACAGCCCGAGCTCTGGGGCCAACGTCCTGACTTTC.

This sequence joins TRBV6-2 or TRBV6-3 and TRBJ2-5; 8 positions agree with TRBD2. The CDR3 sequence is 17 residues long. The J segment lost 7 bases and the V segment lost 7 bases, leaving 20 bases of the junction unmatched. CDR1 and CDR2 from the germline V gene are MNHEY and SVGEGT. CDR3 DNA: TGTGCCAGCACTAAAGGGGCTTTTTCGGGGGGGAAAGGGACCCAGTACTTC. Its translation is CASTKGAFSGGKGTQYF.

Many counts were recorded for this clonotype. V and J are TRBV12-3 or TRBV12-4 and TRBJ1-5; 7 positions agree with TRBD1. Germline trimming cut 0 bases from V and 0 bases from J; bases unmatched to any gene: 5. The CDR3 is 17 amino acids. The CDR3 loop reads CASSLALGGYSNQPQHF. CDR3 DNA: TGTGCCAGCAGTTTAGCGTTAGGGGGCTATAGCAATCAGCCCCAGCATTTT.

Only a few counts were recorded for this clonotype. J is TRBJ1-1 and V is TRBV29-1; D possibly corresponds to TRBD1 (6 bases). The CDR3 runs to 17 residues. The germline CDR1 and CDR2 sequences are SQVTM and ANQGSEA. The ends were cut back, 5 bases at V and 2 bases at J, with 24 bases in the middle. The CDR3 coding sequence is TGCAGCGTTTCTTGGACAGTCGTGGGCTGGGGAAACACTGAAGCTTTCTTT. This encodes CSVSWTVVGWGNTEAFF.

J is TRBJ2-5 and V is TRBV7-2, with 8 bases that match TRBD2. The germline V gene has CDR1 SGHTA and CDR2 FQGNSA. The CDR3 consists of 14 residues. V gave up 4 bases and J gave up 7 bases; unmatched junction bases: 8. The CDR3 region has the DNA TGTGCCAGCAGCTCCGTGGGACTAGAAGGGACCCAGTACTTC. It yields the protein CASSSVGLEGTQYF.

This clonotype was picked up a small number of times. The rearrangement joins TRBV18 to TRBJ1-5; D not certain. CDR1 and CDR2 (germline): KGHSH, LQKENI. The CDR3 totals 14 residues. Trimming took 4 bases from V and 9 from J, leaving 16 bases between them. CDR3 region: CASSLGGRLMPQHF. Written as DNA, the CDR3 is TGTGCCAGCTCACTGGGAGGCAGGCTCATGCCCCAGCATTTT.

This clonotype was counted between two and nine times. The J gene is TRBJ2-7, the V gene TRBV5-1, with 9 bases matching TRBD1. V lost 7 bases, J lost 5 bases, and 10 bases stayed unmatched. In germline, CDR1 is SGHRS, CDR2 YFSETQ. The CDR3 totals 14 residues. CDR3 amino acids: CASSQGTGKDEQYF. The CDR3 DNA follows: TGCGCCAGCTCCCAAGGGACAGGGAAGGACGAGCAGTACTTC.

The CDR3 reads CASSAPSSGGLSSYNEQFF. In DNA form, the CDR3 reads TGCGCCAGCAGCGCACCCTCTAGCGGGGGACTCAGCTCCTACAATGAGCAGTTCTTC. The chain combines TRBV5-1 with TRBJ2-1, with 10 bases matching TRBD2. V lost 4 bases and J lost 0; bases outside the gene matches: 13. The CDR3 spans 19 residues. The V gene's germline CDR1 is SGHRS and CDR2 YFSETQ.

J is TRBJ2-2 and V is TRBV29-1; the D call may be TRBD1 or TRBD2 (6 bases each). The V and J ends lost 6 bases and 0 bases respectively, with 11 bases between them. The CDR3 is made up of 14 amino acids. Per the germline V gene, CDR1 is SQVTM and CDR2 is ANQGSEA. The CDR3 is CSVGASANTGELFF. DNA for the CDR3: TGCAGCGTGGGGGCTAGCGCGAACACCGGGGAGCTGTTTTTT.

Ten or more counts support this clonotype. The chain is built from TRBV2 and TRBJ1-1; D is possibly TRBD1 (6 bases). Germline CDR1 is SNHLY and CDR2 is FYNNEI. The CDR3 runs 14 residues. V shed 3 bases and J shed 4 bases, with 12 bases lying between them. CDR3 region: CASSDRGGFTEAFF. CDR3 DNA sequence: TGTGCCAGCAGTGACAGGGGAGGTTTCACTGAAGCTTTCTTT.

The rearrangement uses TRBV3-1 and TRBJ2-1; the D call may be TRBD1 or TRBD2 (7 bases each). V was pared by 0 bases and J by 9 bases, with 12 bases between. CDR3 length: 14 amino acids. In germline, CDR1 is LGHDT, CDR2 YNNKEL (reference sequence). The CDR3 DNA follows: TGTGCCAGCAGCCAAGATCGCAGGGGGGGTGAGCAGTTCTTC. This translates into CASSQDRRGGEQFF.

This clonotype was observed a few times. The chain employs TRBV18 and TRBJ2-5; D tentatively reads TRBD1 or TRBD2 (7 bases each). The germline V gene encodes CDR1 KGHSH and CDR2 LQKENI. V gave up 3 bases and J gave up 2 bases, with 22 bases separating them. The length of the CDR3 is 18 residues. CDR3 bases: TGTGCCAGCTCACCTCCGAGGAGGCTAGCGGACAGGCAAGAGACCCAGTACTTC. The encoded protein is CASSPPRRLADRQETQYF.

The CDR3, as DNA: TGTGCCATCAGTGGATCCGCTAGCACAGATACGCAGTATTTT. This gives the protein CAISGSASTDTQYF. The chain employs TRBV10-3 and TRBJ2-3; D gene uncertain. The germline V and J ends were trimmed by 4 bases and 0 bases, with 8 bases remaining between them. The CDR3 loop spans 14 amino acids. CDR1 ENHRY and CDR2 SYGVKD come from the germline V gene.

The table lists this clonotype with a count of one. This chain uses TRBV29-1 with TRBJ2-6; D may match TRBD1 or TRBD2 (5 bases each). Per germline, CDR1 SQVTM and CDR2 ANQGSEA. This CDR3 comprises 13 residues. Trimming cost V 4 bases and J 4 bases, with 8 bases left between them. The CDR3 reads CSVAGAGANVLTF. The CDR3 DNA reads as TGCAGCGTTGCCGGGGCCGGGGCCAACGTCCTGACTTTC. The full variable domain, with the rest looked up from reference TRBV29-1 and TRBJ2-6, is SAVISQKPSRDICQRGTSLTIQCQVDSQVTMMFWYRQQPGQSLTLIATANQGSEATYESGFVIDKFPISRPNLTFSTLTVSNMSPEDSSIYLCSVAGAGANVLTFGAGSRLTVL.

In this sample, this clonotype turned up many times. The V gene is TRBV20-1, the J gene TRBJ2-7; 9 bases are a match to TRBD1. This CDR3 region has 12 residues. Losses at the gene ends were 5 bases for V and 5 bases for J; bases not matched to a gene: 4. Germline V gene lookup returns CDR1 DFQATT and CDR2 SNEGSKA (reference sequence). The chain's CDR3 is CSASGQGHEQYF. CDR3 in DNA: TGCAGTGCTTCGGGACAGGGCCACGAGCAGTACTTC.

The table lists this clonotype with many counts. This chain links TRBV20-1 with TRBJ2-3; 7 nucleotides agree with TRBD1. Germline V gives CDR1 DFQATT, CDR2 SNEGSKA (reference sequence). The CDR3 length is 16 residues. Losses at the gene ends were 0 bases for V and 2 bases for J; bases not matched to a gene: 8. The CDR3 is CSARERWDSHTDTQYF. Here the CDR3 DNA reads TGCAGTGCTAGAGAAAGGTGGGACAGCCACACAGATACGCAGTATTTT.

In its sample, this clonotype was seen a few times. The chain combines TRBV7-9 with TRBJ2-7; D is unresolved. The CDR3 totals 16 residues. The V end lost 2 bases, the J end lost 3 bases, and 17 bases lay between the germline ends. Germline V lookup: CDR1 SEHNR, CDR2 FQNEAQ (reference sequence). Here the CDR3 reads CASSLKSSGPFYEQYF. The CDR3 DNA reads TGTGCCAGCAGCTTAAAGTCTAGTGGGCCCTTCTACGAGCAGTACTTC.